One sample yielded the 23 T cell receptor beta chains listed below, sequenced in a study of T cells in Graves' hyperthyroidism and ophthalmopathy. From RNA transcripts, TCR beta CDR3 regions were amplified. First-round RT-PCR of the TCR CDR3 relied on the HTBI primer set. TCRdb re-derived calls from the multiplex PCR reads in MiXCR, one entry per CDR3 protein. The data contain 660,000 or so distinct CDR3 sequences, just under 45% of them singletons. Sequencing was carried out using peripheral blood or thyroid tissue (not recorded which). The receptors stem from an adult man with Graves' disease, either hyperthyroidism or ophthalmopathy (not recorded which).

This clonotype showed up many times. The chain carries TRBV29-1 and TRBJ2-5; possible D gene TRBD1, 5 bases. CDR1 is SQVTM, CDR2 ANQGSEA, per germline. The CDR3 length is 12 residues. Trimming stripped 5 bases from V and 4 bases from J, with 11 bases between. CDR3 nucleotide sequence: TGCAGCGTTACCCCCCAGGGAGAGACCCAGTACTTC. It encodes CSVTPQGETQYF.

This clonotype was seen repeatedly, ten times or more. The V call is TRBV2, the J call TRBJ2-7; D possibly corresponds to TRBD1 (6 bases). The V gene's germline CDR1 is SNHLY and CDR2 FYNNEI. V lost 2 bases and J lost 3, with 11 bases in between. The CDR3 is 14 amino acids. CDR3 protein: CASSEPGQIYEQYF. In DNA form, the CDR3 reads TGTGCCAGCAGTGAACCAGGACAGATCTACGAGCAGTACTTC.

This clonotype was found a few times. The chain couples TRBV6-5 to TRBJ1-2; a possible D gene is TRBD1 (6 bases). V gave up 6 bases and J gave up 7 bases, with 12 bases separating them. The CDR3 has 12 amino acids. Germline CDR1 reads MNHEY; CDR2 reads SVGAGI. The CDR3 region is CASSTTGSGYTF. The CDR3 nucleotides read TGTGCCAGCAGCACGACAGGATCTGGCTACACCTTC.

This chain uses TRBV28 with TRBJ1-2; D not certain. CDR1 and CDR2 (germline): MDHEN, SYDVKM. CDR3 length: 13 residues. V was shortened by 8 bases and J by 2 bases, with 12 bases between the two germline ends. CDR3 sequence (DNA): TGTGCCAGCCCGCCTAACGGGAACTATGGCTACACCTTC. This sequence encodes CASPPNGNYGYTF.

The chain carries TRBV25-1 and TRBJ1-2, with 7 bases aligning to TRBD1. CDR3 length equals 15 residues. Germline V gives CDR1 MGHDK, CDR2 SYGVNS. Losses at the gene ends were 6 bases for V and 2 bases for J; bases not matched to a gene: 9. This CDR3 reads CASSRPGQRNYGYTF. The CDR3, as DNA: TGTGCCAGCAGCAGACCGGGACAGAGAAACTATGGCTACACCTTC.

This clonotype was seen many times. This chain links TRBV7-9 with TRBJ1-1; D is unclear. The germline V and J ends were trimmed by 3 bases and 6 bases, with 8 bases remaining between them. The CDR3 has 12 amino acids. Germline values: CDR1 SEHNR, CDR2 FQNEAQ (reference sequence). The CDR3 sequence is CASSFDFPEAFF. CDR3 sequence (DNA): TGTGCCAGCAGCTTTGATTTCCCTGAAGCTTTCTTT.

This clonotype was counted many times. The CDR3 loop reads CASSRGQGSYGYTF. Here the CDR3 DNA reads TGTGCCAGCAGCCGCGGACAGGGGAGCTATGGCTACACCTTC. The chain links TRBV6-1 to TRBJ1-2; 9 nucleotides agree with TRBD1. The germline CDR1 and CDR2 sequences are MNHNS and SASEGT. J was trimmed by 4 bases and V by 6 bases; bases with no gene match: 6. The CDR3 has 14 residues.

The CDR3 coding sequence is TGTGCCAGCAGCTTGGGGCCTCGAAGGGAAACCACCTACGAGCAGTACTTC. This sequence encodes CASSLGPRRETTYEQYF. This chain connects TRBV7-2 to TRBJ2-7, with D perhaps matching TRBD1 (5 bases). The CDR3 runs to 17 residues. Germline values: CDR1 SGHTA, CDR2 FQGNSA. Trimming took off 3 bases at V and 2 bases at J, with 20 bases between the two ends. The whole variable domain, filled in from reference TRBV7-2 and TRBJ2-7, reads GAGVSQSPSNKVTEKGKDVELRCDPISGHTALYWYRQSLGQGLEFLIYFQGNSAPDKSGLPSDRFSAERTGGSVSTLTIQRTQQEDSAVYLCASSLGPRRETTYEQYFGPGTRLTVT.

This clonotype was observed a handful of times. The genes are TRBV4-2 and TRBJ1-2; D is unclear. The CDR3 is 12 amino acids. Germline CDR1 LGHNA, CDR2 YNFKEQ. The ends were cut back, 7 bases at V and 4 bases at J, with 10 bases in the middle. CDR3 in amino acids: CASTSTSYGYTF. CDR3 sequence (DNA): TGTGCCAGCACCAGTACGAGCTATGGCTACACCTTC.

This clonotype has ten or more counts. V gene TRBV25-1 combines with J gene TRBJ1-1, with TRBD1 as a possible D gene (6 bases). This CDR3 is built from 14 residues. V was clipped by 3 bases and J by 1 base, with 9 bases between them. The germline gives CDR1 MGHDK, CDR2 SYGVNS. The CDR3 loop reads CASSDGTRNTEAFF. The CDR3 DNA is TGTGCCAGCAGTGATGGGACACGGAACACTGAAGCTTTCTTT.

This chain joins TRBV7-6 and TRBJ2-7; either TRBD1 or TRBD2 may fit D (5 bases each). The germline gives CDR1 SGHVS, CDR2 FNYEAQ. V was clipped by 1 base and J by 8 bases, with 12 bases between them. The CDR3 covers 13 residues. The CDR3 bases are TGTGCCAGCAGCTTAGTTAGGTGGGACCAGCAGTACTTC. This translates into CASSLVRWDQQYF.

There are many counts of this clonotype. The chain uses TRBV7-8 and TRBJ1-5; a weak D match, TRBD1 (6 bases). The V gene lost 1 base and the J gene lost 5 bases, with 15 bases spanning the gap. This CDR3 comprises 16 residues. Per the germline V gene, CDR1 is SGHVS and CDR2 is FQNEAQ. This CDR3 is CASSLGGGGDHQPQHF. The CDR3 DNA reads as TGTGCCAGCAGCTTAGGCGGGGGCGGGGATCATCAGCCCCAGCATTTT.

The rearrangement links TRBV7-3 to TRBJ2-7; 14 nucleotides align to TRBD2. This CDR3 region has 15 residues. The germline gives CDR1 SGHTA, CDR2 FQGTGA. V gave up 5 bases and J gave up 3 bases; unmatched junction bases: 3. The CDR3 here is CASSMGLAGDYEQYF. In DNA, the CDR3 is TGTGCCAGCAGCATGGGACTAGCGGGGGACTACGAGCAGTACTTC.

This clonotype was seen only a few times. V and J are TRBV5-1 and TRBJ2-7, with a weak D call TRBD2 (5 bases). Germline CDR1 and CDR2: SGHRS and YFSETQ. The V and J ends lost 7 bases and 4 bases respectively, with 21 bases between them. There are 15 residues in the CDR3. The CDR3 spells CASSLRTSQQYEQYF. The CDR3 DNA reads as TGCGCCAGCTCCCTCCGGACTTCACAACAATACGAGCAGTACTTC.

The gene calls are TRBV5-1 and TRBJ2-7; D ambiguous. There are 12 residues in the CDR3. Looked up from germline, CDR1 is SGHRS and CDR2 is YFSETQ. V gave up 1 base and J gave up 7 bases, with 9 bases separating them. CDR3 loop: CASSLSVGEQYF. The CDR3 DNA sequence: TGCGCCAGCAGCTTGAGTGTAGGGGAGCAGTACTTC.

The gene calls are TRBV5-5 and TRBJ1-6; no reliable D call. This CDR3 region has 13 residues. With 4 bases removed from V and 8 bases from J, the gap between germline ends came to 10 bases. From germline, CDR1 is SGHKS and CDR2 YYEKEE (reference sequence). Written as DNA, the CDR3 is TGTGCCAGCAGCCCTACCCTACATTCACCCCTCCACTTT. Its protein product is CASSPTLHSPLHF.

With respect to this clonotype: The junction differs from germline at one of its ends, possibly a read error. The chain carries TRBV6-1 and TRBJ1-2; TRBD1 aligns across 11 bases. Germline CDR1 MNHNS, CDR2 SASEGT. The CDR3 runs to 15 residues. The CDR3 nucleotides are TGTGCCAGCAGCGAAGGACAGGGGGCTCTCTATGGCTACACCTTC. This gives the protein CASSEGQGALYGYTF.

With regard to this clonotype: Its ends do not fully match the called genes, so a read error is possible. The CDR3 loop is CASSYKLAPNRPQHF. CDR3 nucleotide sequence: TGTGCCAGCAGTTACAAACTGGCCCCCAATCGGCCCCAGCATTTT. The J gene is TRBJ1-5, the V gene TRBV7-9; D gene ambiguous. This CDR3 region has 15 residues. Germline lookup yields CDR1 SEHNR and CDR2 FQNEAQ (reference sequence).

The table lists this clonotype with a few counts. The chain combines TRBV10-3 with TRBJ1-5; 7 nucleotides align to TRBD1. The V gene's germline CDR1 is ENHRY and CDR2 SYGVKD. V was clipped by 10 bases and J by 4 bases; unmatched bases: 13. This CDR3 has 15 residues. CDR3 bases: TGTGCCAGCAAAGGGGGCTCCACTCGGAATCAGCCCCAGCATTTT. Amino acids: CASKGGSTRNQPQHF.

V is TRBV12-3 or TRBV12-4 and J is TRBJ1-1; 7 nucleotides line up with TRBD1. This CDR3 has 15 residues. The V gene end was trimmed by 5 bases and the J gene end by 5 bases; junction bases not matched to a gene: 11. The CDR3 DNA follows: TGTGCCAGCAGTGGACTTTCAGACAGGGATACTGAAGCTTTCTTT. Protein product: CASSGLSDRDTEAFF.

The chain is built from TRBV20-1 and TRBJ2-5, with a possible D match to TRBD2 (6 bases). Trimming cost V 0 bases and J 7 bases, with 12 bases left between them. Germline values: CDR1 DFQATT, CDR2 SNEGSKA (reference sequence). The length of the CDR3 is 13 residues. As DNA, the CDR3 is TGCAGTGCTAGAGATCTTGCGGGGAGGACCCAGTACTTC. Residues: CSARDLAGRTQYF.

Turning to this clonotype: Its ends do not fully match the called genes, so a read error is possible. V and J are TRBV7-3 and TRBJ1-2; no clear D gene. Germline loops: CDR1 SGHTA, CDR2 FQGTGA. This CDR3 is built from 14 residues. This CDR3 is CASSLLQDSYGCTF. Written as DNA, the CDR3 is TGTGCCAGCAGCCTCCTTCAGGACTCCTATGGCTGCACCTTC.

In this sample, this clonotype turned up many times. This chain joins TRBV19 and TRBJ1-5, with D maybe TRBD1 (6 bases). CDR1 is LNHDA and CDR2 is SQIVND in the germline V gene (reference sequence). This CDR3 spans 15 amino acids. With 3 bases removed from V and 3 bases from J, the gap between germline ends came to 12 bases. CDR3 loop: CASSIGSGANQPQHF. DNA of the CDR3: TGTGCCAGTAGTATTGGGTCAGGGGCCAATCAGCCCCAGCATTTT. The full variable domain, rest sourced from reference TRBV19 and TRBJ1-5, is DGGITQSPKYLFRKEGQNVTLSCEQNLNHDAMYWYRQDPGQGLRLIYYSQIVNDFQKGDIAEGYSVSREKKESFPLTVTSAQKNPTAFYLCASSIGSGANQPQHFGDGTRLSIL.